This TCR beta chain was profiled in a study of CD8 T cells in Susac syndrome. Random hexamers were used to reverse transcribe 0.5 to 1 ug of RNA. TCRdb itself ran the immunoSEQ multiplex PCR reads through MiXCR, one entry per CDR3 protein. The data contain some 47,000 distinct CDR3 sequences, 80% to 95% of them singletons. The TCR sequence derives from a human donor in good health. Sequenced: CD8+ T cells from PBMCs.

CDR3 DNA: TGTGCCAGTCGAGGAAGGGGCGCATACACTGAAGCTTTCTTT. It translates to CASRGRGAYTEAFF. This chain links TRBV27 with TRBJ1-1, with a possible D match to TRBD1 (5 bases). The CDR3 contains 14 residues. Germline loops: CDR1 MNHEY, CDR2 SMNVEV (reference sequence). Between the trimmed V and J ends, which lost 9 bases and 3 bases, there was a span of 17 bases.